This T cell receptor (beta chain) was sequenced for a study of cytomegalovirus exposure and HLA in healthy donors (TCRdb year 2017). Study-level background: According to a later analysis, the 120 validation repertoires were produced on the same platform as the 700 or so repertoires of the first cohort. The aim of the study was to test whether cataloging public T cell receptors could identify signatures of past pathogen exposure. A separate validation cohort of some 130 different subjects was used in addition to the roughly 700-subject first cohort. To predict cytomegalovirus infection status, the study combined high-throughput TCR immunosequencing, statistical association of individual TCRs with disease status, and machine learning. What the research found in general, with its limitations: The authors suggested that the approach could potentially be generalized to other disease states and immunological phenotypes. Most TCR sequences were observed very rarely across donors, whereas some public TCRs were present in many individuals. The classifier was reported to diagnose cytomegalovirus status with high specificity and sensitivity in both the original and validation cohorts. A few of the identified cytomegalovirus-associated TCR beta chains were confirmed in vitro to be specific for cytomegalovirus antigens. The study gave a list of under 200 TCR beta chains associated with cytomegalovirus. Of the cluster scores, roughly 95% were above 0 in a later analysis, which found that TCRs clustered in the first cohort also tended to co-occur in the 90 to 150 validation repertoires. All 120 or so repertoires were used to score co-occurrence in the validation cohort in a later analysis, because that analysis had no HLA typing for the cohort.

Spanning cysteine to phenylalanine, the CDR3 consists of 15 amino acids. The DNA shown is the 45-base CDR3, in frame from base 1. Relative to germline, V is 4 bases shorter and J is 4 bases shorter, with 16 bases between their ends. The germline V gene (reference sequence) supplies CDR1 LNHDA and CDR2 SQIVND. Donors formed part of the validation cohort, which comprised 120 subjects and was distinct from the first cohort of under 800 subjects. The method behind the library was the immunoSEQ multiplex PCR assay. As for how the authors treated the data: To diagnose cytomegalovirus status from the catalog of TCR beta chain sequences, a statistical classification framework was built. Entries here come from immuneACCESS through TCRdb and include only in-frame sequences with V and J called. Some clones fail to appear in such tables; in the studies checked, an unresolved V gene covers under half of the shortfall, and the cause of the remainder is unknown. V and J calls and clone size follow that table, whereas D and trimming were derived from the DNA. The sample records 60,000 to 75,000 clones, more than 85% of which are singletons. Of the sample, more than 6.5% falls within the top ten clones.

With respect to this clone: Its antigen is not yet known. Per-nucleotide qualities are absent, and no much larger clonotype sits a single base away.

The sequence links TRBV19 to TRBJ1-2; possibly the D gene is TRBD1, per 6 matching bases. The source of this sequence is a woman under 30 in good health and CMV-seropositive. Sequencing was done on a sample of PBMCs. DNA sequence: TGTGCCAGTAGTAGAGCCCGGACAGAGTTCTATGGCTACACCTTC. This sequence encodes CASSRARTEFYGYTF.